This TCR beta chain was found in a study of cytomegalovirus exposure and HLA in healthy donors (dated by TCRdb to the late 2010s). Regarding the complete study: According to an earlier analysis of a few hundred of the donors, about 179 million T cells yielded roughly 110 million unique TCR beta sequences and approximately 300 Gb of sequence data. A handful of DR-DQ haplotypes were handled as single units for association and clustering because linkage in the cohort was strong. Rather than using new phenotypic data, the later analysis identified candidate immune exposures from TCR beta sequences and from how often those sequences occurred across donors. To predict cytomegalovirus infection status, the study combined high-throughput TCR immunosequencing, statistical association of individual TCRs with disease status, and machine learning. Among about 400 genotyped donors of the cohort, an average of roughly 230,000 unique TCR beta nucleotide sequences was sequenced per donor, of which about 19% were non-productive. The study profiled the T cell repertoires of around 700 subjects by immunosequencing and related them to cytomegalovirus serostatus. Of the roughly 390 genotyped donors, approximately 80% fell in the genetic ancestry cluster associated with self-reported Caucasian donors. The study aimed to test whether cataloging public T cell receptors could reveal signatures of past pathogen exposure. Genome-wide SNP genotypes for about 60% of the roughly 700 donors were used in a later genetic analysis, which treated that subset as a discovery cohort. A separate validation cohort of 100 to 150 different subjects was used in addition to the 666-subject first cohort. Donor age, sex, ethnicity and CMV serostatus were collected together with the repertoire data. Roughly 300 gigabases of sequencing data and around 88 million unique TCR sequences made up an early release that covered some 640 HLA-typed donors. The number of typed donors differed by locus: roughly 629-630 for A, B, C, DRB1 and DQB1; approximately 520 for DQA1; roughly 600 for DPA1; and around 490 for DPB1. All discovery cohort repertoires had been generated using a single sequencing platform. An earlier analysis of 587 of the donors applied high-throughput TCR beta sequencing to assess whether each TCR beta V gene segment acted as functional or pseudogenic. A later analysis re-analyzed previously published TCR beta repertoires from several hundred donors and added high-resolution HLA genotyping to study TCR occurrence patterns. HLA typing covered class I and class II loci at four-digit resolution. Overall results and qualifications from the work: The study listed approximately 150 TCR beta chains as associated with cytomegalovirus. In an earlier analysis of more than 450 of the donors, most TCR beta V segments were observed in productive rearrangements about 90% or about 30% of the time, broadly matching IMGT annotations. A later genetic analysis associated a missense DCLRE1C variant with V-gene and J-gene trimming of TCR beta chains, and an independent cohort replicated the association. The classifier was reported to diagnose cytomegalovirus status with high specificity and sensitivity in both the original cohort and the validation cohort. In a later analysis, HLA-associated TCR beta chains showed more clonal expansion and lower generation probabilities than non-associated chains that were equally common. Sequencing depth was assumed to be roughly uniform across donors in the presence/absence analyses, though that assumption may not hold. A further reported finding was that TCR beta sequences accurately predicted the HLA-A and HLA-B alleles for most subjects in the first cohort. Because the 87-base-pair reads could not distinguish some IMGT-functional V segments, including TRBV6-2 and TRBV6-3, those segments were excluded. A group of highly shared sequence variants was considered likely to be a technical artifact of the sequencing pipeline. Immune exposure information for the cohort was limited to CMV serostatus. Correlated functional status among segregating V segments might be attributable to linkage disequilibrium, but an unknown experimental factor could not be ruled out. In a later analysis, several top co-occurrence clusters were reported to appear linked to parvovirus B19, influenza, CMV and Epstein-Barr virus. According to a later analysis, most CMV-associated TCR beta chains appeared to be HLA-restricted, and the HLA associations seemed to be driven largely by CMV exposure. A later analysis associated some 17,000 TCR beta sequences with specific HLA alleles at a false discovery rate of 0.05. Three of the identified cytomegalovirus-associated TCR beta chains were confirmed in vitro to be specific for cytomegalovirus antigens. In a later analysis, TCR association rates were found to vary across HLA loci, with the most associated TCRs seen for DRB1 alleles and the fewest for HLA-C alleles. Because some donors lacked HLA typing at each locus, the association tests relied only on the typed subset. In this cohort, only TCR beta chains were sequenced, and detectable features were limited by the absence of alpha or paired-chain data. In a later genetic analysis, fewer N-insertions in productive TCRs were reported among donors in an Asian-associated ancestry cluster than the roughly 640-donor mean. When HLA alleles, especially DR and DQ, strongly co-occurred, TCR associations were difficult to assign to individual alleles. While some public TCRs were present in many individuals, most TCR sequences turned up only very rarely across donors. Because counts were too low, roughly 17 rarely observed V segments, including chromosome 9 orphons, were left out of the earlier analysis of some 640 of the donors. It was suggested by the authors that the approach could potentially be generalized to other disease states and immunological phenotypes.

From cysteine to phenylalanine, the CDR3 is 14 amino acids long. Only CDR3 DNA remains: 42 bases, in frame from the first base. Trimming costs V 3 bases and J 5 bases, and their ends lie 12 bases apart. The germline V gene sets CDR1 to SGDLS and CDR2 to YYNGEE. In total, 600 or so healthy bone marrow donors made up the cohort. At the time of sampling, all cohort members were nominally healthy, though unrecorded immune exposures were likely present. The donor was CMV seropositive and belonged to the group of 250 to 350 seropositive cohort members. A peripheral blood sample was collected from each donor, and TCR beta sequencing was performed on peripheral blood mononuclear cells. Genomic DNA was extracted from the blood cell samples with the Qiagen DNeasy Blood Extraction Kit. Library preparation used the immunoSEQ multiplex PCR assay. For the multiplex PCR, a mixture combining 60 forward primers for TCR Vbeta segments and 13 reverse primers for TCR Jbeta segments was used. Amplification of the CDR3 region of rearranged TCR beta genes was performed with a multiplex PCR assay on genomic DNA. The Illumina HiSeq System was used to sequence the amplified TCR beta libraries as 87-base-pair reads. For the original study's pipeline: In a later analysis, tens of millions of unique TCR beta chains were counted across the 666 repertoires, and around 10 million of these chains were shared by at least two donors. Raw reads were error-corrected and collapsed into unique sequences by a nearest-neighbor algorithm in which closely related sequences were merged to remove PCR and sequencing errors. Alignment of CDR3 sequences to IMGT reference sequences was used to assign V, D and J gene segments. For a sequence to be retained, at least a six-nucleotide match to both a V gene segment and a J gene segment was required. A rearrangement counted as productive if the CDR3 had no stop codons and remained in frame with V and J, and every other rearrangement counted as non-productive. CDR3 was defined according to IMGT convention as the region running from the second conserved V-encoded cysteine to the conserved J-encoded phenylalanine. The earlier analysis of about 620 of the donors excluded sequences that lacked an unambiguous match to a single V gene segment. In an earlier analysis of 450 to 700 of the donors, V segments were called functional above 56.7% productive rearrangements and were called segregating when the between-donor standard deviation exceeded 5%. To diagnose cytomegalovirus status from the catalog of TCR beta chain sequences, a statistical classification framework was built. In a later analysis, TCR nucleotide sequences were compared against IMGT/GENE-DB human TR gene sequences so that V and J genes could be assigned. Using the TCRdist pipeline, a later analysis assigned CDR3 sequences along with most-parsimonious VDJ recombination scenarios. In a later analysis, each TCR beta chain was defined by its CDR3 amino acid sequence together with its V-gene family, and reads lacking a unique V-gene family were excluded. To address suspected cross-contamination and a sequencing artifact, a later analysis removed over 500 highly shared, low-generation-probability nucleotide sequences. In a later analysis, a clonal expansion index was calculated for each public chain from normalized within-repertoire ranks of inferred template counts. A later analysis computed generation probabilities with a VDJ recombination model fitted to out-of-frame rearrangements, and checked the results against IGoR. Hypergeometric tests were used in a later analysis to score TCR-TCR, TCR-HLA and TCR-CMV co-occurrence, with a repertoire-size bias correction applied to the TCR pairs. A later analysis estimated false discovery rates by permuting HLA or CMV assignments 20 times. In a later analysis, co-occurring TCRs were grouped using DBSCAN, and TCRdist sequence similarity was added for clustering within HLA-allele-positive subsets. Repertoires with fewer than 30,000 or more than 120,000 public chains, plus five repertoires with anomalous nucleotide sharing, were excluded from co-occurrence clustering. The table was pulled from immuneACCESS by TCRdb, which kept in-frame rearrangements only. Such tables lose some clones; where checked, under half of the loss comes from unresolved V genes, and the rest has no known cause. V, J and clone size reflect that table, while D and trimming were determined from the DNA. This sample lists over 150,000 clones; 84% were detected once. Around 1.2% of the sample rests with the top ten.

Concerning this clone itself: The clone's antigen remains unknown. No qualities accompany the bases; no much larger clone lies one base away.

Sequencing was performed on PBMCs. This TCR was sampled from a girl aged 2-10 years in good health and CMV-seropositive. The rearrangement joined TRBV9 to TRBJ1-5; possibly the D gene is TRBD1, per 5 matching bases. The nucleotides read TGTGCCAGCAGCGCTCAGGGAGGCGATCAGCCCCAGCATTTT. Its translation reads: CASSAQGGDQPQHF.